This TCR beta chain was identified during a study of OX40 agonist ivuxolimab in advanced cancers. Study summary: It was ivuxolimab, an agonistic anti-OX40 (CD134) antibody, that patients were treated with. Points from the study as a whole: At 0.1 to 3.0 mg/kg and by week 6, CD4+ and CD8+ T cells in the blood had expanded clonally.

Systemic immunosuppression or autoimmune disease history was grounds to exclude patients. On this clone: Antigen: not known.

Sequenced by immunoSEQ multiplex PCR; TCRdb stores in-frame clones only, minus some. The sample has about 6,700 clones, about 94% seen once. The starting material was CD4+ or CD8+ T cells sorted from blood, obtained in a trial of the OX40 agonist ivuxolimab. The sequence was collected from an adult with an advanced solid tumor such as melanoma, head and neck, liver or kidney cancer.

CDR3 residues: CASSKARRGQSELFF. For the CDR3, the DNA is TGTGCCAGCAGCAAAGCTCGGCGGGGGCAGTCGGAGCTGTTTTTT. This chain links TRBV21-1 with TRBJ2-2; the DNA was not compared with TRBD2, the D call given in the table. TRBV21-1 is termed a pseudogene. The CDR3 is made up of 15 amino acids.